Presented here are 5 T cell receptor beta chains from one specimen sequenced in a study of beta chain bispecific antibodies for T cell cancers. Study conclusions and caveats: In these mixed samples, most targeted TRBV reads derived from the leukemia cell line.

Either OKT3 anti-CD3 antibody or CD3/CD28 beads expanded T cells from blood mononuclear cells over 3 days. Their recognized antigens are unknown. From the 5' RACE reads, TCRdb called clonotypes with MiXCR, one entry per CDR3 protein. Of 15,000 to 20,000 distinct CDR3 sequences in the sample, approximately 2% were seen once. Specimen: healthy donor T cells cultured with leukemia cells. Receptors were obtained from a human donor in good health. Some clones in this sample may be carry-over from other donors' samples.

This clonotype was detected many times. CDR3: CASSQKQGAYEQYF. DNA for the CDR3: TGCGCCAGCAGCCAAAAACAGGGGGCCTACGAGCAGTACTTC. This rearrangement joins TRBV4-1 to TRBJ2-7; 8 bases fit TRBD1. The CDR3 runs to 14 residues. The germline V gene encodes CDR1 MGHRA and CDR2 YSYEKL. Unmatched junction bases numbered 2, after V lost 2 bases and J lost 2 bases.

This clonotype occurred many times. The CDR3 region is CASSLYSPSTDTQYF. CDR3 bases: TGTGCCAGCAGTTTATACAGCCCTAGCACAGATACGCAGTATTTT. J is TRBJ2-3 and V is TRBV27, with D uncertain. V was shortened by 1 base and J by 0 bases, with 8 bases between the two germline ends. CDR3 length equals 15 residues. CDR1 and CDR2 from the germline V gene are MNHEY and SMNVEV (reference sequence).

This clonotype is medium-sized by share. This chain links TRBV27 with TRBJ1-5, with D perhaps TRBD1 (6 bases). The CDR3 is made up of 13 amino acids. CDR1 is MNHEY, CDR2 SMNVEV, per germline (reference sequence). V lost 8 bases, J lost 7 bases, and 15 bases lay in between. This chain's CDR3 is CASRRGRDQPQHF. The CDR3 region has the DNA TGTGCCAGCCGCAGGGGACGGGACCAGCCCCAGCATTTT.

This clonotype was picked up many times. The chain recombines TRBV7-3 with TRBJ2-3, with 9 bases identical to TRBD2. This CDR3 contains 15 residues. The junction had 5 bases not matched to a gene; V was cut back by 1 base and J by 6 bases. The germline V gene encodes CDR1 SGHTA and CDR2 FQGTGA. DNA of the CDR3: TGTGCCAGCAGCTTAAGCGGGGGGGATTCGGATACGCAGTATTTT. Protein sequence: CASSLSGGDSDTQYF. The full variable domain, its missing parts supplied by reference TRBV7-3 and TRBJ2-3, is GAGVSQTPSNKVTEKGKYVELRCDPISGHTALYWYRQSLGQGPEFLIYFQGTGAADDSGLPNDRFFAVRPEGSVSTLKIQRTERGDSAVYLCASSLSGGDSDTQYFGPGTRLTVL.

By share, this clonotype counts as medium-sized. V is TRBV5-1 and J is TRBJ1-5; weak D call: TRBD1 (5 bases). The germline CDR1 and CDR2 sequences are SGHRS and YFSETQ. V was cut by 1 base and J by 6 bases, with 8 bases left in between. The CDR3 covers 13 residues. The CDR3 DNA reads as TGCGCCAGCAGCTTGACAGGTTCTCAGCCCCAGCATTTT. Amino acids: CASSLTGSQPQHF.